Below are 26 T cell receptor beta chains sequenced from a single sample in a study of blood T cell repertoires in COVID-19. Sequenced by immunoSEQ multiplex PCR; TCRdb stores in-frame clones only, minus some. The sample has a few hundred thousand clones; 70% to 90% are singletons. Material for sequencing was PBMCs or T cells enriched from blood (not recorded which). The receptor source for this set is a woman aged 50 to 60 who had recovered from COVID-19.

This chain links TRBV29-1 with TRBJ2-3; D is perhaps TRBD1 (5 bases). The CDR3 spans 14 residues. The germline V and J ends were trimmed by 4 bases and 4 bases, with 15 bases remaining between them. In germline, CDR1 is SQVTM, CDR2 ANQGSEA. The CDR3 DNA reads as TGCAGCGTTGCGCAGGACACCTTTTCAGATACGCAGTATTTT. Amino acids: CSVAQDTFSDTQYF.

This clone was counted once. This chain connects TRBV9 to TRBJ1-6; TRBD1 aligns across 9 bases. Germline V lookup: CDR1 SGDLS, CDR2 YYNGEE. Losses at the gene ends were 0 bases for V and 7 bases for J; bases not matched to a gene: 5. This CDR3 has 16 amino acids. The CDR3 region has the DNA TGTGCCAGCAGCGTAGGAACAGGGGGCGCGAATTCACCCCTCCACTTT. Amino acids: CASSVGTGGANSPLHF.

The J gene is TRBJ2-7, the V gene TRBV21-1; the table names TRBD2, a call not compared with the DNA. TRBV21-1 is a pseudogene locus. This CDR3 is 18 amino acids long. CDR3 coding DNA: TGTGCCAGCAGCAAAGCGCTTTTTCGGAGGGGCCACTCCTACGAGCAGTACTTC. This encodes CASSKALFRRGHSYEQYF.

The chain is built from TRBV11-2 and TRBJ1-2, with a tentative D call TRBD1 (6 bases). The CDR3 consists of 13 residues. Germline V gene data show CDR1 as SGHAT and CDR2 as FQNNGV. V was cut by 0 bases and J by 8 bases, with 10 bases left in between. The CDR3 spells CASSLDRGGGYTF. Here the CDR3 DNA reads TGTGCCAGCAGCTTAGACAGGGGAGGGGGCTACACCTTC.

The chain is built from TRBV5-1 and TRBJ1-2, with D hard to call. There are 12 residues in the CDR3. The germline V gene has CDR1 SGHRS and CDR2 YFSETQ. Deletions cut 3 bases from V and 5 bases from J, with 8 bases between. The CDR3 bases are TGCGCCAGCAGCTACCGAGATTATGGCTACACCTTC. It yields the protein CASSYRDYGYTF.

CDR3 protein: CSVAGEGDSPLHF. As DNA, the CDR3 is TGCAGCGTTGCAGGCGAGGGGGATTCACCCCTCCACTTT. The chain is built from TRBV29-1 and TRBJ1-6; weak D call: TRBD1 (6 bases). The CDR3 has 13 residues. CDR1 and CDR2 from the germline V gene are SQVTM and ANQGSEA. The V gene lost 4 bases and the J gene lost 8 bases, with 12 bases spanning the gap.

The chain carries TRBV11-3 and TRBJ2-7; TRBD2 matches 8 bases. Germline CDR1 is SGHNT and CDR2 is YENEEA. V gave up 6 bases and J gave up 1 base; unmatched junction bases: 5. The CDR3 has 14 amino acids. The DNA of the CDR3 is TGTGCCAGCAGTCCGAGCGGGGGTTCCTACGAGCAGTACTTC. It translates to CASSPSGGSYEQYF.

J is TRBJ2-1 and V is TRBV6-5; 9 bases are a match to TRBD2. Germline V gene data show CDR1 as MNHEY and CDR2 as SVGAGI. Germline trimming cut 7 bases from V and 3 bases from J; bases unmatched to any gene: 7. CDR3 length equals 15 residues. The CDR3 sequence: CASTISGSLYNEQFF. Written as DNA, the CDR3 is TGTGCCAGCACGATTAGCGGGAGTCTCTACAATGAGCAGTTCTTC.

This chain joins TRBV5-1 and TRBJ2-5, with D maybe TRBD2 (6 bases). V was pared by 4 bases and J by 2 bases, with 15 bases between. The CDR3 contains 15 residues. Looked up from germline, CDR1 is SGHRS and CDR2 is YFSETQ. The CDR3 DNA is TGCGCCAGCAGCCGCTCGGGGGAAAGGCAAGAGACCCAGTACTTC. Encoded protein: CASSRSGERQETQYF.

This CDR3 is CASSPTGAVGYTF. CDR3 DNA sequence: TGTGCCAGCTCGCCGACAGGGGCTGTTGGCTACACCTTC. The V call is TRBV18, the J call TRBJ1-2; TRBD1 matches 8 bases. Germline CDR1 and CDR2: KGHSH and LQKENI. J gave up 7 bases and V 6 bases, and 7 bases lay outside the gene matches. The CDR3 runs to 13 residues.

The V gene is TRBV10-2, the J gene TRBJ2-2; TRBD1 agrees at 8 bases. The V gene's germline CDR1 is WSHSY and CDR2 SAAADI. Trimming at V came to 8 bases and at J to 3 bases, leaving 2 bases not matched to a gene. This CDR3 spans 13 amino acids. The CDR3 loop reads CASGQGYTGELFF. For the CDR3, the DNA is TGCGCCAGCGGACAGGGTTACACCGGGGAGCTGTTTTTT.

This chain uses TRBV2 with TRBJ2-5; D perhaps matches TRBD1 (6 bases). The V and J ends lost 0 bases and 4 bases respectively, with 12 bases between them. Per germline, CDR1 SNHLY and CDR2 FYNNEI. The CDR3 is made up of 15 amino acids. CDR3 region: CASSEAAVRGETQYF. CDR3 DNA sequence: TGTGCCAGCAGTGAAGCGGCAGTCAGGGGAGAGACCCAGTACTTC.

This rearrangement joins TRBV5-1 to TRBJ1-2, with 8 bases fitting TRBD1. The germline V gene has CDR1 SGHRS and CDR2 YFSETQ. This CDR3 has 15 residues. Unmatched junction bases numbered 7, after V lost 2 bases and J lost 4 bases. This CDR3 reads CASSLSGGIGYGYTF. CDR3 in DNA: TGCGCCAGCAGCTTATCAGGGGGCATAGGCTATGGCTACACCTTC. The full variable domain, its missing parts supplied by reference TRBV5-1 and TRBJ1-2, is KAGVTQTPRYLIKTRGQQVTLSCSPISGHRSVSWYQQTPGQGLQFLFEYFSETQRNKGNFPGRFSGRQFSNSRSEMNVSTLELGDSALYLCASSLSGGIGYGYTFGSGTRLTVV.

This clone was observed once. V gene TRBV15 combines with J gene TRBJ2-1, with 8 bases that match TRBD1. This CDR3 is 15 amino acids long. Germline V CDR1 and CDR2: LNHNV, YYDKDF (reference sequence). The V segment lost 3 bases and the J segment 5 bases; nucleotides outside the gene matches: 6. The CDR3 sequence is CATSRHWGQDNEQFF. The CDR3 DNA sequence: TGTGCCACCAGCAGGCATTGGGGACAGGACAATGAGCAGTTCTTC. The entire variable domain, with the rest obtained from reference TRBV15 and TRBJ2-1, is as follows: DAMVIQNPRYQVTQFGKPVTLSCSQTLNHNVMYWYQQKSSQAPKLLFHYYDKDFNNEADTPDNFQSRRPNTSFCFLDIRSPGLGDTAMYLCATSRHWGQDNEQFFGPGTRLTVL.

The rearrangement uses TRBV19 and TRBJ1-4; D remains unclear. The CDR3 has 18 amino acids. V was clipped by 3 bases and J by 2 bases, with 19 bases between them. Per germline, CDR1 LNHDA and CDR2 SQIVND (reference sequence). DNA of the CDR3: TGTGCCAGTAGTATTGGCCCTAGGAGGAGGAGTACTAATGAAAAACTGTTTTTT. Translation gives CASSIGPRRRSTNEKLFF.

V gene TRBV5-1 combines with J gene TRBJ2-2, with 7 bases aligning to TRBD1. J lost 2 bases, V lost 0 bases, and 7 bases had no gene match. Germline lookup yields CDR1 SGHRS and CDR2 YFSETQ. This CDR3 comprises 17 residues. CDR3: CASSLGTGPPNTGELFF. The DNA for the CDR3 is TGCGCCAGCAGCTTGGGGACAGGACCCCCCAACACCGGGGAGCTGTTTTTT.

This rearrangement joins TRBV6-1 to TRBJ2-7, with unresolved D. CDR3 size: 14 residues. V gave up 2 bases and J gave up 5 bases, with 13 bases separating them. Germline V gene lookup returns CDR1 MNHNS and CDR2 SASEGT. Here the CDR3 reads CASSERGRKDEQYF. CDR3 sequence (DNA): TGTGCCAGCAGTGAAAGAGGCAGAAAGGACGAGCAGTACTTC.

The V call is TRBV10-3, the J call TRBJ2-1; D is unresolved. CDR1 and CDR2 from the germline V gene are ENHRY and SYGVKD. The CDR3 spans 13 residues. V was clipped by 10 bases and J by 2 bases, with 12 bases between them. CDR3 sequence reads: CATAGFPYNEQFF. In DNA, the CDR3 is TGTGCCACCGCCGGGTTCCCCTACAATGAGCAGTTCTTC.

Notes on this clone: Other DNA sequences in this specimen translate into the identical CDR3. V usage is TRBV7-9 and J usage is TRBJ2-7; 8 bases are shared with TRBD1. Unmatched junction bases numbered 4, after V lost 6 bases and J lost 0 bases. This CDR3 spans 14 amino acids. Looked up from germline, CDR1 is SEHNR and CDR2 is FQNEAQ (reference sequence). CDR3 sequence: CASSRTGSSYEQYF. Written as DNA, the CDR3 is TGTGCCAGCAGTCGGACAGGGTCCTCCTACGAGCAGTACTTC.

The J gene is TRBJ2-7, the V gene TRBV21-1; the table names TRBD1, a call not compared with the DNA. TRBV21-1 is described as a pseudogene. The CDR3 runs to 16 residues. As DNA, the CDR3 is TGTGCCAGCAGCTTGACAGGGGGCGCGCTAATCTGCGAGCAGTACTTC. This codes for CASSLTGGALICEQYF.

This clone appeared once. The CDR3 sequence: CSVLPNAYRESRRRGYTF. CDR3 sequence (DNA): TGCAGCGTCCTTCCTAATGCTTACAGGGAGTCCAGGCGGCGGGGCTACACCTTC. This chain connects TRBV29-1 to TRBJ1-2; a weak D match, TRBD1 (6 bases). The CDR3 contains 18 residues. Trimming removed 6 bases at V and 8 bases at J, with 34 bases between. Germline V gives CDR1 SQVTM, CDR2 ANQGSEA.

The rearrangement joins TRBV2 to TRBJ2-1; 7 positions agree with TRBD2. Unmatched junction bases numbered 6, after V lost 6 bases and J lost 4 bases. CDR1 is SNHLY, CDR2 FYNNEI, per germline. CDR3 length: 14 amino acids. The CDR3 DNA follows: TGTGCCAGCAGGACCGGCGGGAGTTACAATGAGCAGTTCTTC. Its translation is CASRTGGSYNEQFF.

This rearrangement joins TRBV12-3 or TRBV12-4 to TRBJ2-2; 10 nucleotides align to TRBD1. V shed 6 bases and J 5 bases; nucleotides not matched to a gene: 0. The CDR3 extends over 13 amino acids. DNA for the CDR3: TGTGCCAGCAGGGGACAGGGGACCGGGGAGCTGTTTTTT. This codes for CASRGQGTGELFF.

The chain combines TRBV18 with TRBJ2-7, with a possible D match to TRBD1 (6 bases). The CDR3 runs 14 residues. With 8 bases removed from V and 0 bases from J, the gap between germline ends came to 14 bases. CDR1 is KGHSH and CDR2 is LQKENI in the germline V gene. CDR3 sequence: CASQRGQSSYEQYF. CDR3 DNA: TGTGCCAGCCAACGTGGACAGAGCTCCTACGAGCAGTACTTC.

The chain is built from TRBV27 and TRBJ1-2; TRBD1 agrees at 10 bases. Germline V CDR1 and CDR2: MNHEY, SMNVEV (reference sequence). J gave up 6 bases and V 3 bases, and 7 bases lay outside the gene matches. The CDR3 has 15 residues. CDR3 sequence: CASSLIGTGVDGYTF. In DNA form, the CDR3 reads TGTGCCAGCAGTTTGATAGGGACAGGGGTGGATGGCTACACCTTC.

The chain joins TRBV2 to TRBJ2-7; TRBD2 aligns across 7 bases. The junction had 4 bases not matched to a gene; V was cut back by 4 bases and J by 4 bases. The CDR3 contains 13 residues. Germline lookup yields CDR1 SNHLY and CDR2 FYNNEI. The CDR3 DNA reads TGTGCCAGCAGTGCTGCGGGAGCGTACGAGCAGTACTTC. This sequence encodes CASSAAGAYEQYF.